This entry lists 27 T cell receptor beta chains sequenced from one sample in a study of blood T cell repertoires in COVID-19 (dated by TCRdb to the early 2020s). The library relied on the immunoSEQ multiplex PCR assay. The source is immuneACCESS, and TCRdb retained only in-frame sequences with V and J called. Part of the clones is not carried over; for the studies checked, unresolved V genes explain less than half of this, and the remainder is unexplained. A total of about 270,000 clones appear in this sample, around 83% of them only once. Roughly 5% of the sample is in the top ten clones. The sample consisted of peripheral blood. The receptors here all came from a man older than 75 with acute or convalescent COVID-19.

The chain recombines TRBV7-9 with TRBJ2-3; 8 positions agree with TRBD1. CDR1 is SEHNR and CDR2 is FQNEAQ in the germline V gene (reference sequence). V lost 4 bases and J lost 4; bases outside the gene matches: 7. The CDR3 totals 15 residues. CDR3 in amino acids: CASSSDRASPDTQYF. DNA for the CDR3: TGTGCCAGCAGCTCGGACAGGGCGTCCCCAGATACGCAGTATTTT.

This chain joins TRBV28 and TRBJ2-1; 9 bases agree with TRBD2. The V and J ends lost 4 bases and 4 bases, in that order; junction bases with no gene match: 14. CDR3 length: 18 amino acids. Germline V gives CDR1 MDHEN, CDR2 SYDVKM. For the CDR3, the DNA is TGTGCCAGCAGTTCCCGGGTAGCGGGAGAAAAGGGGTACAATGAGCAGTTCTTC. Its translation: CASSSRVAGEKGYNEQFF.

This clone was observed a few times. The chain has TRBV7-8 and TRBJ1-6; 9 bases are shared with TRBD1. Germline trimming cut 8 bases from V and 0 bases from J; bases unmatched to any gene: 11. The germline gives CDR1 SGHVS, CDR2 FQNEAQ. The length of the CDR3 is 18 residues. The CDR3 coding sequence is TGTGCCAGCGGGGCGACAGGGGGAATCAGCTCCTATAATTCACCCCTCCACTTT. Translated, it gives CASGATGGISSYNSPLHF. Filled out from reference TRBV7-8 and TRBJ1-6, the complete variable domain reads GAGVSQSPRYKVAKRGQDVALRCDPISGHVSLFWYQQALGQGPEFLTYFQNEAQLDKSGLPSDRFFAERPEGSVSTLKIQRTQQEDSAVYLCASGATGGISSYNSPLHFGNGTRLTVT.

This chain joins TRBV5-1 and TRBJ1-1, with 7 bases that match TRBD1. J gave up 2 bases and V 6 bases, and 13 bases lay outside the gene matches. The length of the CDR3 is 16 residues. Germline loops: CDR1 SGHRS, CDR2 YFSETQ. The CDR3 coding sequence is TGCGCCAGCACCGCCGACAGGGAAGGCCCCAACACTGAAGCTTTCTTT. This sequence encodes CASTADREGPNTEAFF.

This chain connects TRBV5-1 to TRBJ2-7, with 11 bases lining up with TRBD2. From germline, CDR1 is SGHRS and CDR2 YFSETQ. The CDR3 is 14 residues long. Trimming cost V 5 bases and J 2 bases; bases outside gene matches: 3. For the CDR3, the DNA is TGCGCCAGCAGGATGACTAGCGGGGCCTACGAGCAGTACTTC. Its protein is CASRMTSGAYEQYF.

This chain uses TRBV5-1 with TRBJ2-5, with 9 bases matching TRBD1. There are 16 residues in the CDR3. After removal of 0 bases from V and 4 bases from J, the junction contained 7 bases not matched to a gene. Germline assignment: CDR1 SGHRS and CDR2 YFSETQ. The CDR3 is CASSLGDREGGETQYF. For the CDR3, the DNA is TGCGCCAGCAGCTTGGGGGACAGGGAGGGAGGAGAGACCCAGTACTTC.

The CDR3 DNA follows: TGTGCCAGCAGCCAAAGAACAGGGAGTGAAAAACTGTTTTTT. Translating it yields CASSQRTGSEKLFF. The chain carries TRBV3-1 (or the pseudogene TRBV3-2) and TRBJ1-4, with a possible D match to TRBD1 (6 bases). V lost 2 bases and J 7 bases, leaving 11 bases between the germline ends. The CDR3 consists of 14 residues. Germline CDR1 reads LGHDT; CDR2 reads YNNKEL (reference sequence).

The chain combines TRBV28 with TRBJ2-7; D ambiguous. This CDR3 is built from 16 residues. V shed 4 bases and J shed 9 bases, with 25 bases lying between them. Germline assignment: CDR1 MDHEN and CDR2 SYDVKM. Here the CDR3 reads CASSSIVHLLEQTQYF. CDR3 DNA: TGTGCCAGCAGTTCCATCGTCCACTTACTCGAGCAAACGCAGTACTTC.

This clone was counted at least ten times. The gene calls are TRBV28 and TRBJ1-5; D is perhaps TRBD1 (5 bases). The CDR3 loop spans 14 amino acids. CDR1 is MDHEN, CDR2 SYDVKM, per germline. V dropped 7 bases and J dropped 4 bases, with 14 bases sitting between them. The CDR3 DNA sequence: TGTGCCAGCACCCCGGCAGCAGGGAATCAGCCCCAGCATTTT. This sequence encodes CASTPAAGNQPQHF.

The rearrangement joins TRBV28 to TRBJ1-2; D is ambiguous. V was trimmed by 6 bases and J by 0 bases, leaving 8 bases between them. Germline V CDR1 and CDR2: MDHEN, SYDVKM. CDR3 length: 13 amino acids. CDR3: CASRSSANYGYTF. In DNA form, the CDR3 reads TGTGCCAGCAGGAGCTCGGCTAACTATGGCTACACCTTC.

J is TRBJ1-4 and V is TRBV5-1, with 10 bases lining up with TRBD1. The CDR3 sequence is 18 residues long. The germline gives CDR1 SGHRS, CDR2 YFSETQ. V lost 5 bases to trimming and J lost 3 bases; unmatched junction nucleotides: 13. The CDR3 sequence: CASSPTGTGAFPNEKLFF. The CDR3 DNA sequence: TGCGCCAGCAGTCCAACCGGGACAGGGGCCTTTCCTAATGAAAAACTGTTTTTT.

This clone showed up just a few times. The rearrangement joins TRBV5-4 to TRBJ2-3; 7 nucleotides match TRBD2. V lost 3 bases, J lost 5 bases, and 9 bases stayed unmatched. This CDR3 has 15 amino acids. Germline V gene data show CDR1 as SGHNT and CDR2 as YYREEE (reference sequence). CDR3 bases: TGTGCCAGCAGCTCAAGGGGCGGGAGAGGAGATACGCAGTATTTT. It yields the protein CASSSRGGRGDTQYF.

The V and J genes are TRBV6-5 and TRBJ2-1, with 8 positions matching TRBD2. J was trimmed by 6 bases and V by 6 bases; bases with no gene match: 7. The CDR3 has 14 amino acids. Germline V CDR1 and CDR2: MNHEY, SVGAGI. The CDR3 sequence: CASRFGTSINEQFF. CDR3 bases: TGTGCCAGCAGATTCGGGACTAGTATCAATGAGCAGTTCTTC.

The V gene is TRBV4-2, the J gene TRBJ2-1; 9 bases agree with TRBD2. V lost 0 bases and J lost 5; bases outside the gene matches: 2. This CDR3 spans 15 amino acids. Germline V gene sequence: CDR1 LGHNA, CDR2 YNFKEQ. CDR3 protein: CASSQEASGDNEQFF. Written as DNA, the CDR3 is TGTGCCAGCAGCCAAGAAGCTAGCGGGGACAATGAGCAGTTCTTC.

The CDR3 spells CASSPRTSGRNYNEQFF. Written as DNA, the CDR3 is TGTGCCAGCAGTCCGCGGACTAGCGGGCGGAACTACAATGAGCAGTTCTTC. V usage is TRBV27 and J usage is TRBJ2-1, with 11 bases aligning to TRBD2. Germline V gives CDR1 MNHEY, CDR2 SMNVEV (reference sequence). Trimming cost V 5 bases and J 3 bases; bases outside gene matches: 9. The CDR3 has 17 residues.

This chain uses TRBV15 with TRBJ1-1; D remains ambiguous. Germline CDR1 reads LNHNV; CDR2 reads YYDKDF (reference sequence). Between the trimmed V and J ends, which lost 0 bases and 4 bases, there was a span of 12 bases. The CDR3 covers 15 residues. The DNA of the CDR3 is TGTGCCACCAGCAGAGAAAGGCGGCTGAGCACTGAAGCTTTCTTT. Amino acid sequence: CATSRERRLSTEAFF.

The V and J genes are TRBV7-9 and TRBJ2-5, with D maybe TRBD1 (6 bases). Germline CDR1 reads SEHNR; CDR2 reads FQNEAQ (reference sequence). The CDR3 covers 17 residues. Trimming removed 5 bases from V and 4 bases from J, with 23 bases in between. The CDR3 is CASSEWYRVGKGETQYF. The CDR3 nucleotides are TGTGCCAGCAGCGAGTGGTACAGGGTAGGGAAAGGAGAGACCCAGTACTTC.

J is TRBJ2-5 and V is TRBV18; the D gene is possibly TRBD1 (5 bases). The CDR3 extends over 16 amino acids. Deletions cut 1 base from V and 4 bases from J, with 16 bases between. The V gene's germline CDR1 is KGHSH and CDR2 LQKENI. CDR3 protein: CASSPQRVGLGETQYF. The CDR3 nucleotides read TGTGCCAGCTCACCACAAAGGGTGGGGCTAGGAGAGACCCAGTACTTC.

This clone was seen a handful of times. The CDR3 DNA follows: TGTGCCAGCAGTGAACTCCGGGTTAGGGGGTTAGGTCAGCCCCAGCATTTT. Its protein is CASSELRVRGLGQPQHF. The chain has TRBV2 and TRBJ1-5; D is possibly TRBD1 (6 bases). Per the germline V gene, CDR1 is SNHLY and CDR2 is FYNNEI. The CDR3 is 17 residues long. With 2 bases removed from V and 6 bases from J, the gap between germline ends came to 20 bases.

This clone appeared a few times. This CDR3 is CASSAAKGAVTEAFF. In DNA, the CDR3 is TGCGCCAGCAGTGCGGCAAAGGGGGCCGTCACTGAAGCTTTCTTT. The genes are TRBV10-1 and TRBJ1-1, with TRBD1 matching 7 bases. In germline, CDR1 is WNHNN, CDR2 SYGVQD (reference sequence). The trim removed 4 bases at V and 4 bases at J, leaving 9 bases unmatched. This CDR3 comprises 15 residues.

The chain employs TRBV28 and TRBJ2-5; 13 bases agree with TRBD2. Germline V gene lookup returns CDR1 MDHEN and CDR2 SYDVKM. This CDR3 is built from 17 residues. V was clipped by 4 bases and J by 2 bases; unmatched bases: 7. CDR3 nucleotides: TGTGCCAGCAGTTCAGGACTAGCGGGAGTCTTACAAGAGACCCAGTACTTC. This codes for CASSSGLAGVLQETQYF. The complete variable domain, with remaining parts taken from reference TRBV28 and TRBJ2-5, reads DVKVTQSSRYLVKRTGEKVFLECVQDMDHENMFWYRQDPGLGLRLIYFSYDVKMKEKGDIPEGYSVSREKKERFSLILESASTNQTSMYLCASSSGLAGVLQETQYFGPGTRLLVL.

This clone appeared many times. The V call is TRBV28, the J call TRBJ1-2; D unresolved. Trimming took off 8 bases at V and 5 bases at J, with 9 bases between the two ends. The CDR3 loop spans 11 amino acids. Per the germline V gene, CDR1 is MDHEN and CDR2 is SYDVKM. The CDR3 DNA reads as TGTGCCAGCGGGTCGGAGTATGGCTACACCTTC. The encoded protein is CASGSEYGYTF.

The chain couples TRBV5-4 to TRBJ2-3; TRBD2 matches 11 bases. Per the germline V gene, CDR1 is SGHNT and CDR2 is YYREEE (reference sequence). The V segment lost 4 bases and the J segment 1 base; nucleotides outside the gene matches: 2. This CDR3 is built from 15 residues. CDR3 region: CASSPTSGGTDTQYF. The CDR3, as DNA: TGTGCCAGCAGCCCGACTAGCGGGGGCACAGATACGCAGTATTTT.

The rearrangement uses TRBV2 and TRBJ1-2, with 8 bases aligning to TRBD1. The CDR3 extends over 15 amino acids. Per germline, CDR1 SNHLY and CDR2 FYNNEI. The V and J ends lost 4 bases and 4 bases, in that order; junction bases with no gene match: 8. The CDR3 is CASSVIGQGPYGYTF. The CDR3 DNA reads TGTGCCAGCAGTGTGATAGGACAGGGCCCCTATGGCTACACCTTC.

The chain is built from TRBV7-2 and TRBJ1-1; D gene uncertain. V was clipped by 5 bases and J by 8 bases, with 18 bases between them. The CDR3 contains 14 residues. Germline lookup yields CDR1 SGHTA and CDR2 FQGNSA. CDR3 coding DNA: TGTGCCAGCAGCCCGGGTTTGAGGGCGAGGGAAGCTTTCTTT. Encoded protein: CASSPGLRAREAFF.

The chain uses TRBV11-2 and TRBJ2-3; 12 bases are shared with TRBD2. J gave up 7 bases and V 1 base, and 3 bases lay outside the gene matches. Germline V CDR1 and CDR2: SGHAT, FQNNGV. The CDR3 runs to 15 residues. In DNA, the CDR3 is TGTGCCAGCAGCTTAGGGGGGACTAGCGGGCATACGCAGTATTTT. Residues: CASSLGGTSGHTQYF.

This chain uses TRBV19 with TRBJ1-5; TRBD1 is a possible D gene (5 bases). CDR1 LNHDA and CDR2 SQIVND come from the germline V gene (reference sequence). V shed 6 bases and J shed 9 bases, with 18 bases lying between them. This CDR3 spans 14 amino acids. The CDR3 sequence is CASSRDSPPWPQHF. The CDR3 region has the DNA TGTGCCAGTAGCCGAGACAGCCCGCCTTGGCCCCAGCATTTT.